The T cell receptor beta chain described here comes from a study of blood T cell repertoires in COVID-19. At the level of the study: Nucleic acid was either cDNA or gDNA, and it came from T cells, B-cell-depleted T cells, or PBMCs.

As originally analysed: Amplifying reference gene primers gave estimates of nucleated cell counts. The method was immunoSEQ multiplex PCR; TCRdb's version includes in-frame clones alone and lacks a portion of them. From that table come the V and J calls and clone size; the DNA was used to work out D and trimming. Here the sample spans approximately 96,000 clones, 80% to 90% being singletons. The CDR3 length is 17 residues. This TCR came from a human donor with COVID-19, enrolled during active disease. The donor label of this sample is uncertain. The sequencing input was peripheral blood. J is TRBJ1-5 and V is TRBV12-1. TRBV12-1 has pseudogene status. The DNA of the CDR3 is TGTGCCAGCAGCCTTCCTACGGCGGGGGCAGCTAATCAGCCCCAGCATTTT. It is translated as CASSLPTAGAANQPQHF.